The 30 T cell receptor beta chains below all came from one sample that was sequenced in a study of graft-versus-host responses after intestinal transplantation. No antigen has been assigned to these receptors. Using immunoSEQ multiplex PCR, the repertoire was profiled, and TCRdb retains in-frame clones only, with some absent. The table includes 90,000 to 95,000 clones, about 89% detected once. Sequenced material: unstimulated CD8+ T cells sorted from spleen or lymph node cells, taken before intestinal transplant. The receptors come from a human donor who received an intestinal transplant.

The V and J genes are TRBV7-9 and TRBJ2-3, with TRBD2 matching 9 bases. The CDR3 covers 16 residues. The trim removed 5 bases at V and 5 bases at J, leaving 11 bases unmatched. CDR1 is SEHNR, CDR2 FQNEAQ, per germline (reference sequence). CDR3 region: CASSPRRGGQEDTQYF. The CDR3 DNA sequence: TGTGCCAGCAGCCCCAGGCGGGGGGGGCAGGAAGATACGCAGTATTTT.

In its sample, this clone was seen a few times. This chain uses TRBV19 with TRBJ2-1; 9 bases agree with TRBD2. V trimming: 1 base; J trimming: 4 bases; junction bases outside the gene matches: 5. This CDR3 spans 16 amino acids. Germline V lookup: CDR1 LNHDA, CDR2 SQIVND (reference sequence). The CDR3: CASSIAGGRAYNEQFF. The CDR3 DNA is TGTGCCAGTAGTATAGCGGGCGGGAGGGCTTACAATGAGCAGTTCTTC.

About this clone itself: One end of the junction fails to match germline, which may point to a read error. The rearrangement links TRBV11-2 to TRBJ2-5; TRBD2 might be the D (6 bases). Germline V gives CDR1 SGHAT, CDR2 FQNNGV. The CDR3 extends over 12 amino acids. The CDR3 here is CASSLGGETRYF. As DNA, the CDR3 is TGTGCCAGCAGCTTAGGGGGGGAGACCCGGTACTTC.

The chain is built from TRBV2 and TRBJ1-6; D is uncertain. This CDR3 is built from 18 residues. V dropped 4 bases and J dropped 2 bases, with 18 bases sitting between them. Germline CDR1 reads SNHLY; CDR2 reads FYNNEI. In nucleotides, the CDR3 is TGTGCCAGCAGTGGGTTGGGAGGACCCAGCACCTATAATTCACCCCTCCACTTT. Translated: CASSGLGGPSTYNSPLHF.

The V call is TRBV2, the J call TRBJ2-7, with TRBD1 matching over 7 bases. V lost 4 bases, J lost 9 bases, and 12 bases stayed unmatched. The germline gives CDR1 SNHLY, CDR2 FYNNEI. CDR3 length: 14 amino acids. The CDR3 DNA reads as TGTGCCAGCAGTGTGACAGGGAAGACCCGGGGGCAGTACTTC. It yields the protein CASSVTGKTRGQYF.

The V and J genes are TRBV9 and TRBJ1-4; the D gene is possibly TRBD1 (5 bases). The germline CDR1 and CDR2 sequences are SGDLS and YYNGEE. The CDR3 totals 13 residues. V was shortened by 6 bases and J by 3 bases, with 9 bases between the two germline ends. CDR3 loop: CASKGRANEKLFF. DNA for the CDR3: TGTGCCAGCAAGGGCAGGGCTAATGAAAAACTGTTTTTT. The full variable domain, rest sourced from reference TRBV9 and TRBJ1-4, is DSGVTQTPKHLITATGQRVTLRCSPRSGDLSVYWYQQSLDQGLQFLIQYYNGEERAKGNILERFSAQQFPDLHSELNLSSLELGDSALYFCASKGRANEKLFFGSGTQLSVL.

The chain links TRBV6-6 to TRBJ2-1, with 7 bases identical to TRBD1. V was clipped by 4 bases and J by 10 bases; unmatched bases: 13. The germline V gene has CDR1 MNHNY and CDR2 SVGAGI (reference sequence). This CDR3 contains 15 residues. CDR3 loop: CASSLNWDRAEEQFF. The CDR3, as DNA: TGTGCCAGCAGTTTAAATTGGGACAGAGCCGAGGAGCAGTTCTTC.

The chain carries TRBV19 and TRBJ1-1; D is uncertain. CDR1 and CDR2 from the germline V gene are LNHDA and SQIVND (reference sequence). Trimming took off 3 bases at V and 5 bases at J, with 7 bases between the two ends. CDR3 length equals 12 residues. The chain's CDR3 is CASSIGRTEAFF. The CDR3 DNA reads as TGTGCCAGTAGTATCGGACGGACTGAAGCTTTCTTT.

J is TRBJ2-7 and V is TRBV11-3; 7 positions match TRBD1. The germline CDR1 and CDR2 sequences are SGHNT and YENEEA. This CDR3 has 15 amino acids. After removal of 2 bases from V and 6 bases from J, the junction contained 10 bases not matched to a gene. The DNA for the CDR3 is TGTGCCAGCAGCTTAACCGGGACAGTGGGCGGCGAGCAGTACTTC. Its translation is CASSLTGTVGGEQYF. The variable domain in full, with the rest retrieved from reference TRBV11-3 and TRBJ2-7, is EAGVVQSPRYKIIEKKQPVAFWCNPISGHNTLYWYLQNLGQGPELLIRYENEEAVDDSQLPKDRFSAERLKGVDSTLKIQPAELGDSAVYLCASSLTGTVGGEQYFGPGTRLTVT.

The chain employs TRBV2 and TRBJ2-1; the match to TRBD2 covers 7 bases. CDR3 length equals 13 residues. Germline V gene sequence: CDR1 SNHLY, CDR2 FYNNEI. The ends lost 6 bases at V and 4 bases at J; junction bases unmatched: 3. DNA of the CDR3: TGTGCCAGCAGGAGGGAGGGATACAATGAGCAGTTCTTC. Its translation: CASRREGYNEQFF. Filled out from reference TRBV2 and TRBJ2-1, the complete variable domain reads EPEVTQTPSHQVTQMGQEVILRCVPISNHLYFYWYRQILGQKVEFLVSFYNNEISEKSEIFDDQFSVERPDGSNFTLKIRSTKLEDSAMYFCASRREGYNEQFFGPGTRLTVL.

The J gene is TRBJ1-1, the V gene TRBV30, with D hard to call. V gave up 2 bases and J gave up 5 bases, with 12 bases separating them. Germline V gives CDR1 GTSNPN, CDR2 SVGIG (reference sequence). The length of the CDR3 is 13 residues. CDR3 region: CAWSSGWETEAFF. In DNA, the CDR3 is TGTGCCTGGAGTTCAGGATGGGAGACTGAAGCTTTCTTT.

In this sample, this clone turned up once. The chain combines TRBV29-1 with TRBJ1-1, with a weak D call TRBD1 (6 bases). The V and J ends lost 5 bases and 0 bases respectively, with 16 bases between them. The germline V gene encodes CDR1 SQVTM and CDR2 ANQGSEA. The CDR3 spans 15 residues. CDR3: CSVMRGRTVNTEAFF. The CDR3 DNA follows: TGCAGCGTTATGAGAGGGAGGACAGTGAACACTGAAGCTTTCTTT.

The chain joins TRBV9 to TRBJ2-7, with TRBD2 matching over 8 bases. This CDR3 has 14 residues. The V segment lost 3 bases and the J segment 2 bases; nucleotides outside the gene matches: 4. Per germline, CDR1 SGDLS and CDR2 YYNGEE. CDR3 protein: CASSDGGAAYEQYF. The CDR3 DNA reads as TGTGCCAGCAGCGACGGGGGGGCCGCCTACGAGCAGTACTTC.

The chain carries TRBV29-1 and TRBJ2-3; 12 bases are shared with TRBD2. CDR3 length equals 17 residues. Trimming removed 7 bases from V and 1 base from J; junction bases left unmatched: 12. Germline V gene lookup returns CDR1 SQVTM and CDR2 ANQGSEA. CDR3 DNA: TGCAGCGCTCTAAACCCCTGGACTAGCGGGGGCACAGATACGCAGTATTTT. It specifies CSALNPWTSGGTDTQYF.

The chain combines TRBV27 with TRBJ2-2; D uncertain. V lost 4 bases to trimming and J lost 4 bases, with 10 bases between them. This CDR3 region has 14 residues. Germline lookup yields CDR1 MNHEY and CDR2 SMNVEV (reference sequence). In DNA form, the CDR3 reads TGTGCCAGCAGTTGGGCAGGTCTCACCGGGGAGCTGTTTTTT. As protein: CASSWAGLTGELFF.

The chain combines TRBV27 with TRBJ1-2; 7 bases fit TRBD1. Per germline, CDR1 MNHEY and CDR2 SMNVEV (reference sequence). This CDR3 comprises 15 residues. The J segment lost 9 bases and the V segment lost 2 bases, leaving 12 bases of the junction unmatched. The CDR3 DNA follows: TGTGCCAGCAGTTTAGGGGAGGGGGCAGGTCATAGCTACACCTTC. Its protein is CASSLGEGAGHSYTF.

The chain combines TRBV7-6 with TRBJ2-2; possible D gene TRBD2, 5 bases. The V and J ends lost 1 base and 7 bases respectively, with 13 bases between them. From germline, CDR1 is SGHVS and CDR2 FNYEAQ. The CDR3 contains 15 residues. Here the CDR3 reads CASSLEGEGGGELFF. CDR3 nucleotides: TGTGCCAGCAGCTTAGAAGGCGAGGGCGGCGGGGAGCTGTTTTTT.

The CDR3 region has the DNA TGTGCCAGCAGTTACTATCCAGGGGGAGAGACCCAGTACTTC. This codes for CASSYYPGGETQYF. The gene calls are TRBV6-5 and TRBJ2-5, with TRBD1 matching 7 bases. Unmatched junction bases numbered 3, after V lost 1 base and J lost 4 bases. Germline-derived CDR1 and CDR2 are MNHEY and SVGAGI. This CDR3 comprises 14 residues.

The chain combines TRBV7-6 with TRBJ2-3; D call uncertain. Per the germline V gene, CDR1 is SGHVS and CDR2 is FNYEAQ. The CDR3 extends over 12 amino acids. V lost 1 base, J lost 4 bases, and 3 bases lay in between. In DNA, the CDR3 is TGTGCCAGCAGCTTAGGAGCAGATACGCAGTATTTT. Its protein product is CASSLGADTQYF.

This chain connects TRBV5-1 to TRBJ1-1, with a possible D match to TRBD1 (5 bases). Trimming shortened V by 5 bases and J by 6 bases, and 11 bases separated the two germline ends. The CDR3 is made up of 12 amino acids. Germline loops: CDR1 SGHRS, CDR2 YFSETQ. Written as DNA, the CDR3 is TGCGCCAGCAGTCCTGACAGCGCTGAAGCTTTCTTT. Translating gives CASSPDSAEAFF.

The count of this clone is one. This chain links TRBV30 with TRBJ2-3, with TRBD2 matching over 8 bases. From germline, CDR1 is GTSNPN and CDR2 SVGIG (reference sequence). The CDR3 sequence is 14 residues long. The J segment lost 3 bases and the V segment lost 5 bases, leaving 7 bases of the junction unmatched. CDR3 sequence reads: CAWEPSGWTDTQYF. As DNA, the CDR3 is TGTGCCTGGGAACCTAGCGGGTGGACAGATACGCAGTATTTT.

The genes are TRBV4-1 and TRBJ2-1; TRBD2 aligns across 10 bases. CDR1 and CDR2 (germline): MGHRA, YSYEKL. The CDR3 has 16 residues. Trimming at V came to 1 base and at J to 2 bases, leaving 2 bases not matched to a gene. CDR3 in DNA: TGCGCCAGCAGCCAAGTGCTAGCGGGAGCCTACAATGAGCAGTTCTTC. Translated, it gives CASSQVLAGAYNEQFF.

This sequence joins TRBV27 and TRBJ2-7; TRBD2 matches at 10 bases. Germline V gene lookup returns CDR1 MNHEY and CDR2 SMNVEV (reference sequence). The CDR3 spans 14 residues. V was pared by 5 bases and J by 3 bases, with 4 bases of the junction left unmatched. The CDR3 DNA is TGTGCCAGCAGTGTGACTAGCGGGTACTACGAGCAGTACTTC. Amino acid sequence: CASSVTSGYYEQYF.

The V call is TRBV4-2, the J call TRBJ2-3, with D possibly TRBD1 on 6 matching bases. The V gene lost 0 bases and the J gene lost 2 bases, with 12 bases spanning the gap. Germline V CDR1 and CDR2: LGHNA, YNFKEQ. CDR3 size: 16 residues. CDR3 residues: CASSQEGHYYTDTQYF. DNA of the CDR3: TGTGCCAGCAGCCAAGAGGGACACTATTACACAGATACGCAGTATTTT.

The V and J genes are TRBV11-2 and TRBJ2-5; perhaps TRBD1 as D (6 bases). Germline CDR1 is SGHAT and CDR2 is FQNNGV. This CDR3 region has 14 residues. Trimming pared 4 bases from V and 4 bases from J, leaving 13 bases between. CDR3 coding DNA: TGTGCCAGCAGCTCAAACTCAGGGGTAGAGACCCAGTACTTC. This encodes CASSSNSGVETQYF.

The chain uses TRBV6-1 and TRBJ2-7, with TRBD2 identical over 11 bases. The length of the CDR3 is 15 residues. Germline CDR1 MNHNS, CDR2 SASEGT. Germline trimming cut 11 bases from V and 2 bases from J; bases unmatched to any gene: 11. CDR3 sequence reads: CAARTSGSIPYEQYF. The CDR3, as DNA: TGTGCCGCAAGAACTAGCGGGAGTATACCCTACGAGCAGTACTTC.

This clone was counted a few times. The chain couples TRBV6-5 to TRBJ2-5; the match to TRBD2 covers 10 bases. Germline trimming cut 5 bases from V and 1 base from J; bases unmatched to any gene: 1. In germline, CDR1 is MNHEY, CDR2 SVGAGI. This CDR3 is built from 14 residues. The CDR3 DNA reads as TGTGCCAGCAGTCGACTAGCGGGCCAAGAGACCCAGTACTTC. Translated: CASSRLAGQETQYF.

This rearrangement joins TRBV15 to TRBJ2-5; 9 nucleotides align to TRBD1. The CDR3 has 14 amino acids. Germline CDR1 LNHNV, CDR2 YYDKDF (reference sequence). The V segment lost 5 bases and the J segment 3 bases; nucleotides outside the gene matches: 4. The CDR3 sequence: CATSWDRVEETQYF. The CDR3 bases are TGTGCCACCAGCTGGGACAGGGTGGAAGAGACCCAGTACTTC.

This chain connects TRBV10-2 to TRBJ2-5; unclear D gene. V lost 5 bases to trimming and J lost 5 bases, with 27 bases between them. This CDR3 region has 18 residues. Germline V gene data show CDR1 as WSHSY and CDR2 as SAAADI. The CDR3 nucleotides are TGCGCCAGCAGTATAGGTTTTCTAGAAGGTAAGTTAGTGGAGACCCAGTACTTC. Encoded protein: CASSIGFLEGKLVETQYF.

The CDR3 DNA sequence: TGTGCCAGCAGCTTTTTTGGCGAGCAGTACTTC. Translation: CASSFFGEQYF. The V call is TRBV13, the J call TRBJ2-7; the D is unclear. V shed 3 bases and J shed 6 bases, with 6 bases lying between them. CDR1 is PRHDT and CDR2 is FYEKMQ in the germline V gene (reference sequence). The CDR3 spans 11 residues.